Here is one TCR beta chain with its context. Its recognized antigen is unknown. No qualities accompany the bases; no much larger clone lies one base away. This specimen comes from a study of OX40 agonist ivuxolimab in advanced cancers. In the study overall: Ivuxolimab was a fully human IgG2 agonistic monoclonal antibody targeting the costimulatory receptor OX40 (CD134). Intravenous ivuxolimab was administered to patients every 2 weeks at six dose levels: 0.01, 0.1, 0.3, 1.5, 3 and 10 mg/kg. Among the roughly 52 dose-escalation patients, about 19 had hepatocellular carcinoma, around 15 melanoma, 9 renal cell carcinoma and 9 head and neck cancer. In the dose-escalation cohort, roughly four fifths of patients were male, and the mean age was approximately 60 years, with a range of 23 to 79. Patients were allowed to have had prior anti-PD-1, anti-PD-L1 or anti-CTLA-4 therapy, and around two fifths of the dose-escalation patients had been treated with checkpoint inhibitors. Partial responses occurred in three dose-escalation patients: two with cutaneous melanoma and one with hepatocellular carcinoma. Peripheral TCRbeta sequencing aimed to test whether ivuxolimab altered TCR sequence diversity and caused clonal T-cell expansion. The paper covers the monotherapy dose-escalation part of the phase I ivuxolimab trial, which included N of about 50 patients. What the study reported, not specific to this receptor: Low levels of normalized T-cell clonal expansion were also seen in some patients who did not respond. In the 0.1-3.0 mg/kg groups, partial responders had among the lowest normalized peripheral clonal expansion, particularly in CD8+ T cells. On average, CD8+ T cells showed more expanded clones than CD4+ T cells after ivuxolimab. The antigen specificity of the clonally expanded peripheral T cells was not determined. At doses of 0.1 to 3.0 mg/kg, clonal expansion of both CD4+ and CD8+ blood T cells was observed from baseline to week 6.

The trial excluded patients who had a history of autoimmune disease or who were on systemic immunosuppression. In every dose cohort, peripheral blood was drawn for TCR sequencing at baseline, cycle 4 day 1, and cycle 7 day 1. The samples were drawn from a first-in-human, open-label, multicenter phase I dose-escalation trial of ivuxolimab. Adults with locally advanced or metastatic head and neck squamous cell, hepatocellular, melanoma or renal cell carcinoma were enrolled in the trial. Before TCR sequencing, CD4+ T cells and CD8+ T cells from peripheral blood were sorted into separate populations. To sequence the TCRbeta CDR3 region, genomic DNA was isolated from the sorted cells. TCRbeta CDR3 regions were sequenced using the immunoSEQ Assay. Entries here come from immuneACCESS through TCRdb and include only in-frame sequences with V and J called. Some clones fail to appear in such tables; in the studies checked, an unresolved V gene covers under half of the shortfall, and the cause of the remainder is unknown. The sample table holds approximately 33,000 clones, of which roughly 90% were seen once. Together, the top ten hold about a quarter of the sample.

The CDR3 contains 12 residues, cysteine and phenylalanine counted. CDR3 DNA is the only sequence kept; it has 36 bases, read in frame from the first base. In the germline V gene, CDR1 corresponds to MDHEN and CDR2 to SYDVKM. V loses 5 bases, J loses 6 bases, and the germline ends lie 11 bases apart. This TCR derives from an adult with an advanced solid tumor such as melanoma, head and neck, liver or kidney cancer. The V and J genes are TRBV28 and TRBJ2-7; no D gene call is confident. This specimen was CD4+ or CD8+ T cells sorted from blood, taken in a trial of the OX40 agonist ivuxolimab. The nucleotide sequence reads as follows: TGTGCCAGCAGTCCCGACCACCCCGAGCAGTACTTC. Translated, this is CASSPDHPEQYF.